The source of this TCR beta chain is a study of T cell responses to AZD1222 COVID-19 vaccine. The method was immunoSEQ multiplex PCR; TCRdb's version includes in-frame clones alone and lacks a portion of them. This sample has 100,000 to 150,000 clones, with around 87% found just once. The CDR3 totals 12 residues. V was shortened by 3 bases and J by 6 bases, with 6 bases between the two germline ends. V is TRBV12-3 or TRBV12-4 and J is TRBJ1-3; D not resolved. Material: peripheral blood, obtained 28 days after the second AZD1222 dose. This clonotype was obtained from an adult who received the AZD1222 COVID-19 vaccine. In DNA, the CDR3 is TGTGCCAGCAGTTTGGTTCAAAACACCATATATTTT. This sequence encodes CASSLVQNTIYF.